Detailed here is one TCR beta chain. The record originates from a study of technical replicates of blood from a handful of donors. The ends were cut back, 6 bases at V and 2 bases at J, with 10 bases in the middle. Germline loops: CDR1 MDHEN, CDR2 SYDVKM. The CDR3 contains 14 residues. The protocol was immunoSEQ multiplex PCR, while the TCRdb copy is restricted to in-frame clones and leaves out a portion. The sample carries under 70,000 clones, around 84% recorded once. The clonotype originates from a human donor in good health. Some clones in this sample may be carry-over from other donors' samples. Sequencing was done on a sample of PBMCs. The chain is built from TRBV28 and TRBJ2-2; weak D call: TRBD1 (6 bases). CDR3 DNA: TGTGCCAGCAGGGGACACTTAAACACCGGGGAGCTGTTTTTT. Translation: CASRGHLNTGELFF.